Each of the 8 T cell receptor beta chains below was sequenced from the same sample in a study of blood T cell repertoires in COVID-19. TCRdb's copy holds only in-frame clones and misses some; the assay was immunoSEQ multiplex PCR. Of roughly 100,000 clones listed, about 75% are singletons. The sequenced sample consisted of peripheral blood. These receptors all come from a man older than 75 with acute or convalescent COVID-19.

The rearrangement uses TRBV5-4 and TRBJ2-4; 7 positions match TRBD2. There are 16 residues in the CDR3. J was trimmed by 2 bases and V by 4 bases; bases with no gene match: 9. CDR1 is SGHNT and CDR2 is YYREEE in the germline V gene (reference sequence). The CDR3 DNA reads TGTGCCAGCAGCCGTGGCGGGAGTGCACCCAAAAACATTCAGTACTTC. This sequence encodes CASSRGGSAPKNIQYF. Full variable domain (outside the CDR3, taken from reference TRBV5-4 and TRBJ2-4): ETGVTQSPTHLIKTRGQQVTLRCSSQSGHNTVSWYQQALGQGPQFIFQYYREEENGRGNFPPRFSGLQFPNYSSELNVNALELDDSALYLCASSRGGSAPKNIQYFGAGTRLSVL.

The chain has TRBV19 and TRBJ1-6, with D tentatively TRBD1 (5 bases). Germline V gene data show CDR1 as LNHDA and CDR2 as SQIVND (reference sequence). V lost 7 bases to trimming and J lost 7 bases, with 11 bases between them. CDR3 length: 13 amino acids. As DNA, the CDR3 is TGTGCCAGTATCGGGGGAAGCAATTCACCCCTCCACTTT. The encoded protein is CASIGGSNSPLHF.

J is TRBJ2-1 and V is TRBV5-8; possibly TRBD1 for D (5 bases). V was shortened by 0 bases and J by 8 bases, with 9 bases between the two germline ends. This CDR3 region has 13 residues. Germline CDR1 SGHTS, CDR2 YDEGEE. The CDR3 reads CASSLGRRDEQFF. The CDR3 bases are TGTGCCAGCAGCTTGGGGCGCAGGGATGAGCAGTTCTTC. Together with reference TRBV5-8 and TRBJ2-1, the CDR3 gives the full variable domain: EAGVTQSPTHLIKTRGQQATLRCSPISGHTSVYWYQQALGLGLQFLLWYDEGEERNRGNFPPRFSGRQFPNYSSELNVNALELEDSALYLCASSLGRRDEQFFGPGTRLTVL.

The V and J genes are TRBV5-1 and TRBJ2-7, with 7 positions matching TRBD1. V shed 0 bases, J shed 6 bases, and the junction held 6 bases outside the gene matches. The CDR3 covers 14 residues. CDR1 is SGHRS and CDR2 is YFSETQ in the germline V gene. The CDR3, as DNA: TGCGCCAGCAGCTTGGGACAGGGAGCCCTCGAGCAGTACTTC. It yields the protein CASSLGQGALEQYF.

The chain recombines TRBV5-6 with TRBJ2-7, with D perhaps matching TRBD1 (5 bases). Trimming left V 2 bases short and J 0 bases short, with 15 bases between. CDR3 size: 16 residues. Germline assignment: CDR1 SGHDT and CDR2 YYEEEE. The CDR3 loop reads CASSFDSSRSSYEQYF. In nucleotides, the CDR3 is TGTGCCAGCAGCTTCGACAGTTCCCGGAGCTCCTACGAGCAGTACTTC.

The chain is built from TRBV5-5 and TRBJ1-4, with 7 bases lining up with TRBD1. Germline-derived CDR1 and CDR2 are SGHKS and YYEKEE (reference sequence). The CDR3 length is 14 residues. The J segment lost 4 bases and the V segment lost 2 bases, leaving 2 bases of the junction unmatched. CDR3 bases: TGTGCCAGCAGCTTTCAGGGGGGTAATGAAAAACTGTTTTTT. Translating gives CASSFQGGNEKLFF.

The rearrangement uses TRBV27 and TRBJ2-1; maybe TRBD1 (6 bases). This CDR3 has 13 amino acids. From germline, CDR1 is MNHEY and CDR2 SMNVEV (reference sequence). Trimming left V 2 bases short and J 16 bases short, with 18 bases between. DNA for the CDR3: TGTGCCAGCAGTTTACTCCGGGACACCCTCCCTTTCTTC. Translating gives CASSLLRDTLPFF.

This clone was counted only a few times. The chain recombines TRBV7-8 with TRBJ2-7; 8 bases fit TRBD2. From germline, CDR1 is SGHVS and CDR2 FQNEAQ. The CDR3 has 15 amino acids. The trim removed 8 bases at V and 4 bases at J, leaving 13 bases unmatched. The CDR3 sequence: CASLAFGRERYEQYF. The CDR3 nucleotides are TGTGCCAGCCTTGCCTTCGGGAGGGAAAGGTACGAGCAGTACTTC.